Each of the 27 T cell receptor beta chains below was sequenced from the same sample in a study of T cells after yellow fever vaccination (dated by TCRdb to the late 2010s). The sample's treatment or condition label is to be understood as: live attenuated yellow fever vaccine strain. Libraries were built with 5' RACE. Sequenced using an Illumina HiSeq 2500. TCRdb reprocessed the public reads (quality trimming at Q25 with fastp, clone calling with MiXCR) and kept in-frame beta chains. Here each entry gathers all rows of one CDR3 protein and keeps the most common genes and DNA. For this sample the table gives 620,000 or so distinct CDR3 sequences, of which around a sixth were detected only once. Roughly a sixth of the sample belongs to the ten largest clones. The input for sequencing was PBMCs, taken about 5 days after the first yellow fever vaccination. These receptor sequences come from a man aged 18-30 years who received the YFV17D yellow fever vaccine.

V usage is TRBV10-2 and J usage is TRBJ2-1, with no clear D. CDR1 and CDR2 from the germline V gene are WSHSY and SAAADI. This CDR3 contains 15 residues. V lost 7 bases, J lost 0 bases, and 13 bases lay in between. CDR3 loop: CASTITRSSYNEQFF. CDR3 sequence (DNA): TGCGCCAGCACCATAACCAGGAGCTCCTACAATGAGCAGTTCTTC.

This clonotype was detected only a few times. The rearrangement links TRBV5-1 to TRBJ2-3; 12 bases agree with TRBD2. CDR1 and CDR2 (germline): SGHRS, YFSETQ. There are 16 residues in the CDR3. V gave up 5 bases and J gave up 5 bases; unmatched junction bases: 9. The CDR3 DNA sequence: TGCGCCAGCAGACCAGCTAGCGGGGGGGCCGAAGATACGCAGTATTTT. Protein sequence: CASRPASGGAEDTQYF.

This clonotype occurred a few times. The CDR3 DNA sequence: TGTGCCAGCAGTCTGTACAGCGGGGGGCGCACAGATACGCAGTATTTT. Translation: CASSLYSGGRTDTQYF. The chain has TRBV12-3 or TRBV12-4 and TRBJ2-3, with 9 bases that match TRBD2. The V gene end was trimmed by 5 bases and the J gene end by 1 base; junction bases not matched to a gene: 7. The CDR3 is 16 amino acids.

This clonotype occurred a few times. This rearrangement joins TRBV12-3 or TRBV12-4 to TRBJ2-2; 8 bases match TRBD1. This CDR3 has 15 amino acids. V was clipped by 2 bases and J by 6 bases; unmatched bases: 5. CDR3 nucleotide sequence: TGTGCCAGCAGTTTAAGGGGCAGGGGGCCCGGGGAGCTGTTTTTT. It is translated as CASSLRGRGPGELFF.

The J gene is TRBJ1-2, the V gene TRBV7-6, with D unclear. Trimming removed 3 bases from V and 6 bases from J, with 8 bases in between. CDR3 length: 12 residues. Germline V gene lookup returns CDR1 SGHVS and CDR2 FNYEAQ. Here the CDR3 DNA reads TGTGCCAGCAGCTTGGGAGACGATGGCTACACCTTC. Amino acid sequence: CASSLGDDGYTF.

In this sample, this clonotype turned up a few times. The chain employs TRBV28 and TRBJ2-1; D may be TRBD1 (5 bases). The CDR3 has 14 amino acids. The germline gives CDR1 MDHEN, CDR2 SYDVKM. V was clipped by 8 bases and J by 0 bases, with 11 bases between them. CDR3 DNA sequence: TGTGCCAGCGGGCAGGGCAGCTCCTACAATGAGCAGTTCTTC. Its translation is CASGQGSSYNEQFF.

This clonotype showed up just a few times. The V call is TRBV5-1, the J call TRBJ2-1; TRBD2 matches 16 bases. Germline loops: CDR1 SGHRS, CDR2 YFSETQ. There are 17 residues in the CDR3. J was trimmed by 6 bases and V by 4 bases; bases with no gene match: 7. The CDR3 bases are TGCGCCAGCAGCCCCGGGACTAGCGGGGGGGCCTTCAATGAGCAGTTCTTC. Encoded protein: CASSPGTSGGAFNEQFF.

V gene TRBV12-3 or TRBV12-4 combines with J gene TRBJ2-3, with 9 bases identical to TRBD1. J was trimmed by 3 bases and V by 6 bases; bases with no gene match: 7. The CDR3 covers 15 residues. The CDR3 bases are TGTGCCAGCAGAGGACAGGGGATCGGGACAGATACGCAGTATTTT. Residues: CASRGQGIGTDTQYF.

The chain employs TRBV7-2 and TRBJ1-2, with a weak D call TRBD1 (6 bases). This CDR3 is 15 amino acids long. CDR1 and CDR2 (germline): SGHTA, FQGNSA. V was cut by 2 bases and J by 2 bases, with 12 bases left in between. Here the CDR3 DNA reads TGTGCCAGCAGCTTAACCCTGACAGGCAACTATGGCTACACCTTC. Amino acid sequence: CASSLTLTGNYGYTF.

This clonotype was counted a few times. The chain uses TRBV7-9 and TRBJ1-5; D might be TRBD1 (5 bases). Trimming stripped 4 bases from V and 6 bases from J, with 19 bases between. The germline V gene has CDR1 SEHNR and CDR2 FQNEAQ (reference sequence). The CDR3 extends over 16 amino acids. This chain's CDR3 is CASSSDGSRAGQPQHF. The CDR3 DNA reads TGTGCCAGCAGCTCCGACGGATCCAGGGCGGGTCAGCCCCAGCATTTT.

This chain links TRBV12-3 or TRBV12-4 with TRBJ2-2, with 7 bases identical to TRBD1. The trim removed 1 base at V and 5 bases at J, leaving 4 bases unmatched. The CDR3 covers 15 residues. The CDR3 spells CASSLVQGITGELFF. The DNA for the CDR3 is TGTGCCAGCAGTTTAGTACAGGGGATAACCGGGGAGCTGTTTTTT.

This clonotype was observed a few times. The V and J genes are TRBV2 and TRBJ2-1; 7 bases are shared with TRBD2. The V gene's germline CDR1 is SNHLY and CDR2 FYNNEI. The CDR3 runs 17 residues. The junction had 16 bases not matched to a gene; V was cut back by 8 bases and J by 3 bases. CDR3 sequence (DNA): TGTGCCAGCGGGAGGAGGGGCGGGGGAACATACTACAATGAGCAGTTCTTC. Residues: CASGRRGGGTYYNEQFF.

This clonotype was counted at least ten times. The chain recombines TRBV5-4 with TRBJ2-3; 10 positions agree with TRBD2. The CDR3 spans 14 residues. The germline V gene has CDR1 SGHNT and CDR2 YYREEE (reference sequence). V shed 4 bases and J 5 bases; nucleotides not matched to a gene: 4. CDR3 DNA: TGTGCCAGCAGCCCCCTAGCGGGGGAAGATACGCAGTATTTT. Translating it yields CASSPLAGEDTQYF.

This clonotype was found many times. The rearrangement links TRBV20-1 to TRBJ2-1, with 7 positions matching TRBD1. Germline loops: CDR1 DFQATT, CDR2 SNEGSKA (reference sequence). V was pared by 3 bases and J by 4 bases, with 9 bases of the junction left unmatched. The CDR3 spans 15 residues. The CDR3 DNA is TGCAGTGCTAGTCCCGGGGACAGATATTACAATGAGCAGTTCTTC. Translating gives CSASPGDRYYNEQFF.

This clonotype was detected only a few times. The V call is TRBV29-1, the J call TRBJ2-7; 7 bases are a match to TRBD2. In germline, CDR1 is SQVTM, CDR2 ANQGSEA. V gave up 2 bases and J gave up 2 bases; unmatched junction bases: 3. This CDR3 is 13 amino acids long. The CDR3 sequence: CSVESGVTYEQYF. The DNA for the CDR3 is TGCAGCGTTGAAAGCGGGGTAACCTACGAGCAGTACTTC.

The V and J genes are TRBV15 and TRBJ2-3; no firm D call. Germline CDR1 reads LNHNV; CDR2 reads YYDKDF (reference sequence). This CDR3 contains 13 residues. V lost 0 bases and J lost 6, with 7 bases in between. Written as DNA, the CDR3 is TGTGCCACCAGCAGAGATATCAGGGATACGCAGTATTTT. Protein: CATSRDIRDTQYF.

The chain couples TRBV9 to TRBJ1-1; D might be TRBD1 (5 bases). Germline-derived CDR1 and CDR2 are SGDLS and YYNGEE. The V gene lost 0 bases and the J gene lost 4 bases, with 10 bases spanning the gap. This CDR3 comprises 14 residues. CDR3 sequence reads: CASSVAGVGTEAFF. The CDR3 nucleotides are TGTGCCAGCAGCGTAGCGGGGGTCGGCACTGAAGCTTTCTTT.

V usage is TRBV6-1 and J usage is TRBJ2-3; a possible D gene is TRBD2 (5 bases). The V gene lost 8 bases and the J gene lost 0 bases, with 15 bases spanning the gap. The V gene's germline CDR1 is MNHNS and CDR2 SASEGT. The CDR3 is 15 amino acids. In nucleotides, the CDR3 is TGTGCCAGCGCCCCGCAGCGGTATAGCACAGATACGCAGTATTTT. The encoded protein is CASAPQRYSTDTQYF.

This clonotype came up once. A single base separates this from a much larger clone, so it may be a read error. V usage is TRBV29-1 and J usage is TRBJ2-5; D not resolved. The V end was cut by 4 bases, the J end by 5 bases, with 11 bases between. The CDR3 consists of 12 residues. Germline CDR1 SQVTM, CDR2 ANQGSEA. CDR3 bases: TGCAGCGTTGGTTCTGAATCGGAGACCCAGTACTTC. Encoded protein: CSVGSESETQYF.

This clonotype was counted only a few times. In DNA form, the CDR3 reads TGTGCCAGCAGCCAAATTCGAACGGGGAACACTGAAGCTTTCTTT. Protein product: CASSQIRTGNTEAFF. V is TRBV3-1 and J is TRBJ1-1; D gene unclear. This CDR3 has 15 amino acids. Germline assignment: CDR1 LGHDT and CDR2 YNNKEL (reference sequence). The V and J ends lost 2 bases and 1 base respectively, with 11 bases between them.

This clonotype was found a few times. The chain recombines TRBV9 with TRBJ2-3; possibly TRBD2 for D (5 bases). Per germline, CDR1 SGDLS and CDR2 YYNGEE. The V and J ends lost 4 bases and 2 bases respectively, with 14 bases between them. The CDR3 has 15 residues. Written as DNA, the CDR3 is TGTGCCAGCAGCCTTACGGGCGGGCACACAGATACGCAGTATTTT. This gives the protein CASSLTGGHTDTQYF. Complete variable domain (other parts from reference TRBV9 and TRBJ2-3): DSGVTQTPKHLITATGQRVTLRCSPRSGDLSVYWYQQSLDQGLQFLIQYYNGEERAKGNILERFSAQQFPDLHSELNLSSLELGDSALYFCASSLTGGHTDTQYFGPGTRLTVL.

In this sample, this clonotype turned up a few times. This chain uses TRBV18 with TRBJ2-7; a weak D match, TRBD1 (5 bases). Trimming pared 5 bases from V and 0 bases from J, leaving 8 bases between. Per the germline V gene, CDR1 is KGHSH and CDR2 is LQKENI. This CDR3 has 13 residues. CDR3 coding DNA: TGTGCCAGCTCAACAGGAAGCTCCTACGAGCAGTACGTC. It codes for CASSTGSSYEQYV.

V usage is TRBV25-1 and J usage is TRBJ2-2; D ambiguous. Germline V gene sequence: CDR1 MGHDK, CDR2 SYGVNS. Trimming took off 3 bases at V and 4 bases at J, with 12 bases between the two ends. The CDR3 consists of 15 residues. CDR3 sequence: CASSEPTIGTGELFF. CDR3 nucleotide sequence: TGTGCCAGCAGTGAGCCGACCATCGGCACCGGGGAGCTGTTTTTT.

This clonotype was found many times. The V and J genes are TRBV5-1 and TRBJ2-7, with D hard to call. The CDR3 is 13 amino acids. Germline assignment: CDR1 SGHRS and CDR2 YFSETQ. V gave up 2 bases and J gave up 2 bases, with 8 bases separating them. CDR3 sequence reads: CASSFTTPYEQYF. In nucleotides, the CDR3 is TGCGCCAGCAGCTTTACAACCCCCTACGAGCAGTACTTC.

The chain combines TRBV5-5 with TRBJ2-2; no reliable D call. The CDR3 has 15 residues. V dropped 3 bases and J dropped 4 bases, with 13 bases sitting between them. Germline lookup yields CDR1 SGHKS and CDR2 YYEKEE (reference sequence). CDR3 nucleotides: TGTGCCAGCAGCTCCCCTTCTACACTCACCGGGGAGCTGTTTTTT. It codes for CASSSPSTLTGELFF.

This clonotype was recorded at least ten times. J is TRBJ2-1 and V is TRBV4-1, with D possibly called TRBD1 or TRBD2 (5 bases each). The ends were cut back, 1 base at V and 6 bases at J, with 13 bases in the middle. The CDR3 extends over 15 amino acids. The germline V gene encodes CDR1 MGHRA and CDR2 YSYEKL. CDR3 nucleotide sequence: TGCGCCAGCAGCCAAGGGGGGAGTCTGATCAATGAGCAGTTCTTC. This codes for CASSQGGSLINEQFF.

This clonotype was counted between two and nine times. This chain joins TRBV6-1 and TRBJ2-1, with TRBD1 matching 7 bases. Per the germline V gene, CDR1 is MNHNS and CDR2 is SASEGT. V was clipped by 5 bases and J by 10 bases; unmatched bases: 17. The CDR3 consists of 16 residues. The CDR3 nucleotides are TGTGCCAGCAGTCCCCTGACAGGGATCCCACACATCGAGCAGTTCTTC. Residues: CASSPLTGIPHIEQFF.